This T cell receptor (beta chain) was obtained from a study of blood T cell repertoires in COVID-19 (dated by TCRdb to the early 2020s). General notes on the study: Samples from collaborators originated in the United States, Italy and Spain and spanned both the acute and convalescent phases of COVID-19. The material from the prospective study consisted of cDNA or gDNA derived from T cells, B-cell-depleted T cells, or PBMCs. The dataset comprised deeply sampled blood TCRbeta repertoires from subjects exposed to, actively infected with, or recovered from COVID-19. The repertoires were released in a freely available public database meant as a resource for research on the immune response to SARS-CoV-2. The sample metadata nearly always contained a de-identified subject ID, COVID-19 status, age in years and sex. Where available, HLA class I and class II types were obtained from metadata supplied by the sample provider rather than from assay-based typing. Samples came from the ongoing ImmuneRACE study (first 160 participants) plus 1,254 subjects from 6 global collaborators.

In the prospective study, participants were roughly 18 to 95 years old, resided in approximately 25 geographic areas of the United States, and were enrolled through a virtual design. In the prospective study, participants were assigned to cohorts based on the clinical history participants reported in a screening survey and a study questionnaire. Mobile phlebotomists in the prospective study collected whole blood, serum and a nasopharyngeal or oropharyngeal swab from every participant. Participants in the prospective study had the option to provide additional blood draws and questionnaires over a roughly two-month period. Blood samples from the prospective study were shipped frozen or at room temperature prior to DNA extraction. Trimming takes 3 bases from V and 9 bases from J, and the germline ends sit 12 bases apart. The CDR3, from cysteine to phenylalanine, totals 12 residues. Only the CDR3 part of the read is kept: 36 bases, read in frame from the first base. CDR1 SNHLY and CDR2 FYNNEI were looked up in the germline V gene.

Points on this clone: Its recognized antigen is unknown. Base qualities are not recorded, but no much larger clone differs from it by a single base.

Study-wide findings and limitations: The amount of clinical and demographic metadata varied by source and participant and was provided uncurated.

TCRbeta CDR3 regions were amplified from genomic DNA using the immunoSEQ Assay, a bias-controlled multiplex PCR. Regarding the original processing steps: Within the assay, amplification of reference gene primers was used to estimate how many nucleated cells each sample contained. Sequence reads were collapsed and filtered to measure the absolute abundance of every unique TCRbeta CDR3 rearrangement. For each sample, productive Simpson clonality was calculated by taking the square root of Simpson's diversity index across productive rearrangements. TCRdb carries this immuneACCESS record with in-frame sequences only. Its versions omit some clonotypes, under half of them owing to an unresolved V gene in the studies checked, with the rest unexplained. The V and J calls and clone size were taken over from that table, and D and trimming were inferred from the DNA. This sample holds approximately 270,000 clones; 90% were observed only once. Jointly, the top ten make up over 3.5% of the sample.

This receptor was taken from a woman aged 30 to 39 with acute COVID-19. The receptor chain draws on TRBV2 and TRBJ2-7; the D gene assignment is ambiguous. Sequencing was performed on PBMCs or T cells enriched from blood (not recorded which). CDR3 protein: CASSEGAVWQYF. The DNA is as follows: TGTGCCAGCAGTGAGGGCGCAGTCTGGCAGTACTTC. Reference TRBV2 and TRBJ2-7 proteins supply the regions before and after the CDR3; the full variable domain is: EPEVTQTPSHQVTQMGQEVILRCVPISNHLYFYWYRQILGQKVEFLVSFYNNEISEKSEIFDDQFSVERPDGSNFTLKIRSTKLEDSAMYFCASSEGAVWQYFGPGTRLTVT.